These 22 T cell receptor beta chains were sequenced from one sample in a study of cytomegalovirus exposure and HLA in healthy donors. The PCR was carried out with 60 Vbeta primers and 13 Jbeta primers. Repertoires were generated with immunoSEQ multiplex PCR, while TCRdb's copy carries only in-frame clones and drops some. Among about 200,000 clones, approximately 80% were seen once, and the ten largest hold about 1.4%. Sample: PBMCs. These receptors originate from a girl aged 5-17 years in good health and CMV-seronegative.

The chain employs TRBV6-5 and TRBJ1-3; D gene uncertain. In germline, CDR1 is MNHEY, CDR2 SVGAGI. CDR3 length: 15 amino acids. V was trimmed by 2 bases and J by 0 bases, leaving 8 bases between them. CDR3 sequence (DNA): TGTGCCAGCAGTTACCATCGGGGCTCTGGAAACACCATATATTTT. Translating gives CASSYHRGSGNTIYF.

Here the CDR3 DNA reads TGTGCCAGCAGCTTGGTCGCGAGGAGCTCCTACGAGCAGTACTTC. As protein: CASSLVARSSYEQYF. This sequence joins TRBV5-6 and TRBJ2-7; D unclear. The CDR3 has 15 amino acids. Germline V lookup: CDR1 SGHDT, CDR2 YYEEEE. V lost 0 bases, J lost 0 bases, and 10 bases lay in between.

The CDR3 protein is CASSKGGTSGSSYNEQFF. CDR3 coding DNA: TGTGCCAGCAGCAAAGGCGGGACTAGCGGGAGTTCCTACAATGAGCAGTTCTTC. The V gene is TRBV21-1, the J gene TRBJ2-1; TRBD2 reflects the table's D call only, with no check against the DNA. TRBV21-1 is a recognized pseudogene. The CDR3 length is 18 residues.

V is TRBV19 and J is TRBJ1-5; 7 positions match TRBD1. Trimming cost V 3 bases and J 5 bases; bases outside gene matches: 10. This CDR3 has 16 amino acids. Germline V lookup: CDR1 LNHDA, CDR2 SQIVND (reference sequence). This chain's CDR3 is CASSIAGDRVYQPQHF. The CDR3 bases are TGTGCCAGTAGTATTGCAGGAGACAGGGTCTATCAGCCCCAGCATTTT.

This clone was seen a few times. The chain combines TRBV4-1 with TRBJ2-1; 7 nucleotides line up with TRBD1. The CDR3 covers 18 residues. CDR1 is MGHRA and CDR2 is YSYEKL in the germline V gene. Trimming at V came to 1 base and at J to 6 bases, leaving 15 bases not matched to a gene. This chain's CDR3 is CASSQGLAGTASPNEQFF. DNA for the CDR3: TGCGCCAGCAGCCAAGGTTTAGCCGGGACAGCCAGTCCCAATGAGCAGTTCTTC.

This rearrangement joins TRBV5-1 to TRBJ2-4, with 7 bases matching TRBD1. Losses at the gene ends were 4 bases for V and 4 bases for J; bases not matched to a gene: 2. The CDR3 length is 13 residues. Germline V gene sequence: CDR1 SGHRS, CDR2 YFSETQ. The CDR3 is CASSLTGKNIQYF. The CDR3 nucleotides read TGCGCCAGCAGCCTGACAGGGAAAAACATTCAGTACTTC.

CDR3 sequence: CASSYKATRDYGYTF. DNA of the CDR3: TGTGCCAGCAGTTACAAAGCTACCAGGGACTATGGCTACACCTTC. The chain couples TRBV27 to TRBJ1-2; possibly TRBD1 for D (5 bases). The V gene lost 4 bases and the J gene lost 3 bases, with 15 bases spanning the gap. This CDR3 has 15 amino acids. The V gene's germline CDR1 is MNHEY and CDR2 SMNVEV (reference sequence).

The chain combines TRBV28 with TRBJ1-1; 9 bases are shared with TRBD1. J was trimmed by 12 bases and V by 6 bases; bases with no gene match: 8. Germline V lookup: CDR1 MDHEN, CDR2 SYDVKM. This CDR3 spans 12 amino acids. CDR3 coding DNA: TGTGCCAGCAGGATCACAGGGGGCCTGACTTTCTTT. This sequence encodes CASRITGGLTFF. The whole variable domain, remainder taken from reference TRBV28 and TRBJ1-1, is DVKVTQSSRYLVKRTGEKVFLECVQDMDHENMFWYRQDPGLGLRLIYFSYDVKMKEKGDIPEGYSVSREKKERFSLILESASTNQTSMYLCASRITGGLTFFGQGTRLTVV.

The gene calls are TRBV5-8 and TRBJ1-2; D unclear. From germline, CDR1 is SGHTS and CDR2 YDEGEE. V was trimmed by 2 bases and J by 3 bases, leaving 8 bases between them. This CDR3 is built from 13 residues. CDR3 sequence reads: CASSLNQDYGYTF. The CDR3 DNA reads TGTGCCAGCAGCTTAAATCAGGACTATGGCTACACCTTC. Full variable domain (outside the CDR3, taken from reference TRBV5-8 and TRBJ1-2): EAGVTQSPTHLIKTRGQQATLRCSPISGHTSVYWYQQALGLGLQFLLWYDEGEERNRGNFPPRFSGRQFPNYSSELNVNALELEDSALYLCASSLNQDYGYTFGSGTRLTVV.

The chain recombines TRBV19 with TRBJ1-1; D gene unclear. CDR3 length equals 16 residues. V lost 5 bases and J lost 2, with 18 bases in between. CDR1 is LNHDA, CDR2 SQIVND, per germline (reference sequence). This CDR3 is CASSLGRARGNTEAFF. The CDR3 DNA sequence: TGTGCCAGTAGTCTTGGGCGCGCTCGTGGTAACACTGAAGCTTTCTTT. Variable domain in full (rest from reference TRBV19 and TRBJ1-1): DGGITQSPKYLFRKEGQNVTLSCEQNLNHDAMYWYRQDPGQGLRLIYYSQIVNDFQKGDIAEGYSVSREKKESFPLTVTSAQKNPTAFYLCASSLGRARGNTEAFFGQGTRLTVV.

V is TRBV19 and J is TRBJ2-7; 7 nucleotides align to TRBD2. The CDR3 consists of 17 residues. The germline V gene has CDR1 LNHDA and CDR2 SQIVND (reference sequence). After removal of 1 base from V and 1 base from J, the junction contained 10 bases not matched to a gene. The CDR3 is CASSIVGGTSFSYEQYF. In nucleotides, the CDR3 is TGTGCCAGTAGTATAGTGGGAGGGACGTCTTTTTCCTACGAGCAGTACTTC.

The chain carries TRBV4-1 and TRBJ2-5; TRBD1 aligns across 10 bases. The germline CDR1 and CDR2 sequences are MGHRA and YSYEKL. There are 16 residues in the CDR3. V trimming: 0 bases; J trimming: 7 bases; junction bases outside the gene matches: 8. The CDR3 loop reads CASSQEWTGGKATQYF. The CDR3 DNA is TGCGCCAGCAGCCAAGAGTGGACAGGGGGAAAGGCGACCCAGTACTTC.

The CDR3 region is CASRQGQHSGNTIYF. In nucleotides, the CDR3 is TGTGCCAGCAGACAGGGGCAACACTCTGGAAACACCATATATTTT. The J gene is TRBJ1-3, the V gene TRBV28; 7 bases are shared with TRBD1. The CDR3 extends over 15 amino acids. V dropped 6 bases and J dropped 0; count of bases not matched to a gene: 5. Germline assignment: CDR1 MDHEN and CDR2 SYDVKM.

The chain employs TRBV5-1 and TRBJ2-7; 7 positions agree with TRBD1. V was clipped by 3 bases and J by 3 bases; unmatched bases: 9. Per germline, CDR1 SGHRS and CDR2 YFSETQ. CDR3 length: 15 residues. The CDR3 is CASSYQTGDSYEQYF. The CDR3 nucleotides are TGCGCCAGCAGCTACCAAACAGGGGATAGCTACGAGCAGTACTTC.

This chain joins TRBV28 and TRBJ1-4; D unresolved. Germline V lookup: CDR1 MDHEN, CDR2 SYDVKM. CDR3 size: 16 residues. V dropped 4 bases and J dropped 4 bases, with 16 bases sitting between them. This CDR3 reads CASSSPTPGNNEKLFF. The CDR3 DNA follows: TGTGCCAGCAGTTCCCCGACACCAGGAAATAATGAAAAACTGTTTTTT.

The genes are TRBV4-1 and TRBJ2-7; D call uncertain. This CDR3 is 16 amino acids long. Trimming stripped 0 bases from V and 5 bases from J, with 17 bases between. Germline V CDR1 and CDR2: MGHRA, YSYEKL. For the CDR3, the DNA is TGCGCCAGCAGCCAAGATGCTGTCCCCGGAGTTAACGAGCAGTACTTC. Amino acids: CASSQDAVPGVNEQYF.

Details on this clone: Distinct nucleotide sequences in the sample also encode this CDR3. This chain links TRBV6-5 with TRBJ1-4; TRBD1 matches at 11 bases. The germline CDR1 and CDR2 sequences are MNHEY and SVGAGI. V trimming: 2 bases; J trimming: 7 bases; junction bases outside the gene matches: 0. The CDR3 contains 14 residues. As DNA, the CDR3 is TGTGCCAGCAGTTACGGGACAGGGGGTGAAAAACTGTTTTTT. Translated: CASSYGTGGEKLFF.

This rearrangement joins TRBV27 to TRBJ1-5, with D unresolved. Germline lookup yields CDR1 MNHEY and CDR2 SMNVEV (reference sequence). The V gene lost 2 bases and the J gene lost 0 bases, with 11 bases spanning the gap. The CDR3 has 16 amino acids. CDR3 in DNA: TGTGCCAGCAGTTTAACAACACCGTATAGCAATCAGCCCCAGCATTTT. This translates into CASSLTTPYSNQPQHF.

The rearrangement joins TRBV5-1 to TRBJ2-3, with 8 bases lining up with TRBD2. Germline CDR1 SGHRS, CDR2 YFSETQ. The CDR3 spans 15 residues. V shed 2 bases and J 1 base; nucleotides not matched to a gene: 3. The CDR3, as DNA: TGCGCCAGCAGCTTATTTAGCGGGGGCACAGATACGCAGTATTTT. Translating it yields CASSLFSGGTDTQYF.

The chain is built from TRBV28 and TRBJ2-1; 12 bases are shared with TRBD2. The CDR3 has 14 amino acids. The germline gives CDR1 MDHEN, CDR2 SYDVKM. J was trimmed by 15 bases and V by 3 bases; bases with no gene match: 9. CDR3 protein: CASSFSSGRAPWFF. In nucleotides, the CDR3 is TGTGCCAGCAGTTTTTCTAGCGGGAGGGCCCCGTGGTTCTTC.

The genes are TRBV28 and TRBJ1-2, with D possibly matching TRBD1 (5 bases). V lost 5 bases, J lost 5 bases, and 18 bases lay in between. Germline-derived CDR1 and CDR2 are MDHEN and SYDVKM. The CDR3 sequence is 15 residues long. CDR3 residues: CASSGGVPGGYGYTF. The CDR3 DNA reads as TGTGCCAGCAGTGGGGGGGTCCCGGGGGGTTATGGCTACACCTTC.

The chain links TRBV5-4 to TRBJ2-1; 9 bases are a match to TRBD1. V shed 2 bases and J 10 bases; nucleotides not matched to a gene: 16. There are 17 residues in the CDR3. Germline-derived CDR1 and CDR2 are SGHNT and YYREEE (reference sequence). The CDR3 DNA is TGTGCCAGCAGCTTAGATTGGGGGGCTACAGGGGGCCGGGAGCAGTTCTTC. Translation: CASSLDWGATGGREQFF. Together with reference TRBV5-4 and TRBJ2-1, the CDR3 gives the full variable domain: ETGVTQSPTHLIKTRGQQVTLRCSSQSGHNTVSWYQQALGQGPQFIFQYYREEENGRGNFPPRFSGLQFPNYSSELNVNALELDDSALYLCASSLDWGATGGREQFFGPGTRLTVL.